Shown below are 5 T cell receptor beta chains from a single sample sequenced in a study of shared clonotypes between healthy human individuals. Sequenced by immunoSEQ multiplex PCR; TCRdb stores in-frame clones only, minus some. The sample includes 1.4 million to 1.5 million clones, roughly 96% of them seen just once. Sequenced input: naive CD4+ T cells sorted from blood. Subset defined: CD45RA+ positively selected. These receptors all come from a man aged 25-45 years in good health.

The chain is built from TRBV4-3 and TRBJ1-1, with D unclear. The germline CDR1 and CDR2 sequences are LGHNA and YSLEER. There are 13 residues in the CDR3. Trimming took 1 base from V and 5 from J, leaving 8 bases between them. The CDR3 DNA is TGCGCCAGCAGCCAAGGGCACGCGACTGAAGCTTTCTTT. This encodes CASSQGHATEAFF.

The gene calls are TRBV6-4 and TRBJ2-2; the D is unclear. The CDR3 length is 16 residues. Trimming pared 6 bases from V and 3 bases from J, leaving 17 bases between. Germline values: CDR1 MRHNA, CDR2 SNTAGT. CDR3 loop: CASSRHVAVYTGELFF. The CDR3 coding sequence is TGTGCCAGCAGCCGCCACGTAGCCGTTTACACCGGGGAGCTGTTTTTT.

The chain combines TRBV9 with TRBJ1-2; unclear D gene. Trimming left V 0 bases short and J 4 bases short, with 10 bases between. The CDR3 spans 14 residues. Germline-derived CDR1 and CDR2 are SGDLS and YYNGEE. The DNA of the CDR3 is TGTGCCAGCAGCGTAGATGTTCGGCTCTATGGCTACACCTTC. It codes for CASSVDVRLYGYTF.

J is TRBJ2-1 and V is TRBV20-1, with D possibly TRBD2 on 6 matching bases. Germline V lookup: CDR1 DFQATT, CDR2 SNEGSKA (reference sequence). The CDR3 has 11 residues. CDR3 sequence: CSGGDYNEQFF. The CDR3 bases are TGCAGCGGAGGGGACTACAATGAGCAGTTCTTC.

The chain links TRBV14 to TRBJ1-4; D not certain. This CDR3 region has 15 residues. The V gene lost 1 base and the J gene lost 5 bases, with 11 bases spanning the gap. The germline gives CDR1 SGHDN, CDR2 FVKESK. CDR3 loop: CASSQASWANEKLFF. The DNA for the CDR3 is TGTGCCAGCAGCCAAGCCAGCTGGGCGAATGAAAAACTGTTTTTT. The full variable domain, in which reference TRBV14 and TRBJ1-4 provide the parts outside the CDR3, is EAGVTQFPSHSVIEKGQTVTLRCDPISGHDNLYWYRRVMGKEIKFLLHFVKESKQDESGMPNNRFLAERTGGTYSTLKVQPAELEDSGVYFCASSQASWANEKLFFGSGTQLSVL.